The sequence of this T cell receptor beta chain was determined in a study of T cell repertoires in cytomegalovirus infection. About the research overall: Through public TCR beta signatures, both CMV infection and matching HLA type were indicated. Study-level results: HLA-C-restricted, CMV-specific TCR beta clonotypes were dominant ex vivo. Summed frequency of public TCR beta families distinguished CMV carriers with the relevant HLA.

TCRdb reanalysed the reads using MiXCR and keeps one entry per CDR3 protein. The repertoire holds about 230,000 distinct CDR3 sequences, with approximately 22% as singletons. This clonotype came up many times. The antigen is unknown. The CDR3 has 15 residues. V shed 3 bases, J shed 4 bases, and the junction held 7 bases outside the gene matches. This TCR derives from a human donor in good health (CMV status not recorded). Some clones in this sample may be carry-over from other donors' samples. The material sequenced was CD8+ T cells from PBMCs. V usage is TRBV12-3 or TRBV12-4 and J usage is TRBJ2-3, with 7 bases that match TRBD2. The CDR3 sequence is CASSLDGRVADTQYF. CDR3 coding DNA: TGTGCCAGCAGTTTGGATGGGAGGGTTGCAGATACGCAGTATTTT.